The text below deals with one T cell receptor (beta chain). The method was immunoSEQ multiplex PCR; TCRdb's version includes in-frame clones alone and lacks a portion of them. The sample consists of fewer than 700,000 clones, roughly 90% of them appearing once. V lost 7 bases to trimming and J lost 5 bases, with 15 bases between them. Germline CDR1 is WSHSY and CDR2 is SAAADI. The CDR3 runs 14 residues. The data were taken from a study of shared T cell receptors in the human thymus. These data are also associated with another study on human thymus T cells. That source adds: It was healthy Finnish infants having corrective surgery for congenital heart defects who were the donors. Resected material from corrective heart surgery provided the thymus tissue analysed. Reports from related research described highly overlapping thymic repertoires among unrelated individuals.

The chain recombines TRBV10-2 with TRBJ2-1, with D possibly matching TRBD1 (6 bases). Sequenced material: thymocytes. The sequence came from a boy in the first two years of life with a congenital heart defect. The CDR3 DNA reads as TGCGCCAGCAAACTAGGGGGACGGAACAATGAGCAGTTCTTC. This encodes CASKLGGRNNEQFF.